These 20 T cell receptor beta chains were sequenced from one sample in a study of T cells in Graves' hyperthyroidism and ophthalmopathy. Researchers took RNA transcripts and amplified the TCR beta CDR3 regions from them. In the first-round RT-PCR of the TCR CDR3, the HTBI primer set was used. Via MiXCR, TCRdb re-called the multiplex PCR reads, giving one row per CDR3 protein. Of roughly 500,000 distinct CDR3 sequences detected, 46% appear once; the ten largest clones hold roughly 19%. Material: peripheral blood or thyroid tissue (not recorded which). The receptors stem from an adult woman with Graves' disease, either hyperthyroidism or ophthalmopathy (not recorded which).

This clonotype was detected only a few times. The junction and the germline gene differ at one end; a read error may be behind it. The chain carries TRBV7-8 and TRBJ2-5; D is undetermined. Germline V gives CDR1 SGHVS, CDR2 FQNEAQ. This CDR3 has 13 residues. Written as DNA, the CDR3 is TGCGCCAGCAGCCCCTGGAGCAATCAGCCCCAGTACTTT. The encoded protein is CASSPWSNQPQYF.

About this clonotype: A read error may account for a junction end that differs from germline. The J gene is TRBJ1-5, the V gene TRBV5-1; possibly TRBD1 for D (5 bases). The CDR3 has 16 amino acids. Per germline, CDR1 SGHRS and CDR2 YFSETQ. The CDR3 spells CASSVVWGGDDQPQHF. In nucleotides, the CDR3 is TGTGCCAGCAGCGTAGTATGGGGCGGGGATGATCAGCCCCAGCATTTT.

This clonotype showed up many times. CDR3 bases: TGTGCCATCAGCCGGGGAGGCGGGAGAGGCTACGAGCAGTACTTC. It specifies CAISRGGGRGYEQYF. This chain uses TRBV10-3 with TRBJ2-7; 7 bases fit TRBD2. The CDR3 is made up of 15 amino acids. Germline values: CDR1 ENHRY, CDR2 SYGVKD. The V gene end was trimmed by 6 bases and the J gene end by 3 bases; junction bases not matched to a gene: 11.

This clonotype was seen ten or more times. The chain links TRBV5-1 to TRBJ1-4; no reliable D call. CDR3 length equals 15 residues. With 0 bases removed from V and 4 bases from J, the gap between germline ends came to 10 bases. Germline CDR1 is SGHRS and CDR2 is YFSETQ. Here the CDR3 reads CASSLEGAFNEKLFF. The CDR3 DNA sequence: TGCGCCAGCAGCTTGGAAGGTGCCTTTAATGAAAAACTGTTTTTT.

In its sample, this clonotype was seen many times. A much larger clonotype is one base distant, so this may be a read error. The chain joins TRBV28 to TRBJ1-1, with D possibly being TRBD1 (5 bases). CDR3 length equals 12 residues. Trimming stripped 6 bases from V and 3 bases from J, with 8 bases between. The germline gives CDR1 MDHEN, CDR2 SYDVKM. In DNA form, the CDR3 reads TGTGCCAGCAGCCCAGGGTACACTGAAGCTTTCTTT. Translated, it gives CASSPGYTEAFF.

This rearrangement joins TRBV15 to TRBJ1-4, with a possible D match to TRBD1 (5 bases). V was pared by 2 bases and J by 7 bases, with 11 bases between. The CDR3 sequence is 14 residues long. From germline, CDR1 is LNHNV and CDR2 YYDKDF (reference sequence). CDR3 sequence reads: CATSRLAGGEKLFF. The CDR3 nucleotides are TGTGCCACCAGCAGATTAGCCGGGGGTGAAAAACTGTTTTTT. Supplemented by reference TRBV15 and TRBJ1-4, the full variable domain reads DAMVIQNPRYQVTQFGKPVTLSCSQTLNHNVMYWYQQKSSQAPKLLFHYYDKDFNNEADTPDNFQSRRPNTSFCFLDIRSPGLGDTAMYLCATSRLAGGEKLFFGSGTQLSVL.

As for this clonotype: No conserved phenylalanine or tryptophan ends this CDR3, so it is likely a read error. Because the CDR3's place on the DNA is in doubt, the DNA is left out and the CDR3 is given as listed by TCRdb. The chain's CDR3 is CASSVDGEGGI. This chain links TRBV9 with TRBJ2-2; TRBD1, the table's D call, lacks a check against the DNA. Germline values: CDR1 SGDLS, CDR2 YYNGEE. Termini included, the CDR3 measures 11 amino acids.

This clonotype has a count of ten or more. The chain uses TRBV28 and TRBJ1-6; D is ambiguous. This CDR3 has 12 amino acids. With 7 bases removed from V and 14 bases from J, the gap between germline ends came to 15 bases. The germline CDR1 and CDR2 sequences are MDHEN and SYDVKM. Here the CDR3 reads CASNTGRITLHF. In nucleotides, the CDR3 is TGTGCCAGCAATACGGGGAGGATCACCCTCCACTTT. The full variable domain, with the rest looked up from reference TRBV28 and TRBJ1-6, is DVKVTQSSRYLVKRTGEKVFLECVQDMDHENMFWYRQDPGLGLRLIYFSYDVKMKEKGDIPEGYSVSREKKERFSLILESASTNQTSMYLCASNTGRITLHFGNGTRLTVT.

This clonotype occurred a few times. This chain uses TRBV28 with TRBJ1-5; no clear D. Germline V CDR1 and CDR2: MDHEN, SYDVKM. V lost 2 bases, J lost 7 bases, and 12 bases lay in between. The length of the CDR3 is 14 residues. CDR3 sequence: CASSLTDSGQPQHF. The CDR3, as DNA: TGTGCCAGCAGTTTAACAGATTCGGGGCAGCCCCAGCATTTT.

The chain uses TRBV7-9 and TRBJ1-1, with 9 bases aligning to TRBD1. Germline V gene sequence: CDR1 SEHNR, CDR2 FQNEAQ (reference sequence). V shed 6 bases, J shed 10 bases, and the junction held 6 bases outside the gene matches. The CDR3 totals 12 residues. CDR3 protein: CASSGQGTRAFF. The DNA for the CDR3 is TGTGCCAGCAGTGGACAGGGGACGAGAGCTTTCTTT.

CDR3 loop: CSAPGQKAYEQYF. In nucleotides, the CDR3 is TGCAGTGCTCCAGGACAGAAAGCCTACGAGCAGTACTTC. The rearrangement uses TRBV20-1 and TRBJ2-7; maybe TRBD1 (6 bases). This CDR3 comprises 13 residues. V shed 5 bases and J shed 2 bases, with 13 bases lying between them. Germline V lookup: CDR1 DFQATT, CDR2 SNEGSKA (reference sequence).

V gene TRBV15 combines with J gene TRBJ1-5, with D hard to call. Germline CDR1 and CDR2: LNHNV and YYDKDF (reference sequence). CDR3 size: 9 residues. Trimming removed 2 bases from V and 13 bases from J, with 3 bases in between. The CDR3 spells CATSRSQHF. The CDR3 region has the DNA TGTGCCACCAGCAGATCTCAGCATTTT.

There are many counts of this clonotype. The CDR3 region has the DNA TGTGCCAGCAGTGCGGTCTATCAGCCCCAGCATTTT. Protein product: CASSAVYQPQHF. V is TRBV6-1 and J is TRBJ1-5; no firm D call. The CDR3 length is 12 residues. Trimming removed 4 bases at V and 5 bases at J, with 6 bases between. Germline V lookup: CDR1 MNHNS, CDR2 SASEGT.

The chain employs TRBV14 and TRBJ2-1, with a possible D match to TRBD2 (6 bases). Germline CDR1 is SGHDN and CDR2 is FVKESK. The length of the CDR3 is 15 residues. The ends were cut back, 1 base at V and 2 bases at J, with 9 bases in the middle. The CDR3 nucleotides read TGTGCCAGCAGCCAAGTGGGAGGTGCCTACAATGAGCAGTTCTTC. Protein product: CASSQVGGAYNEQFF. Combining the CDR3 with reference TRBV14 and TRBJ2-1 gives the whole variable domain EAGVTQFPSHSVIEKGQTVTLRCDPISGHDNLYWYRRVMGKEIKFLLHFVKESKQDESGMPNNRFLAERTGGTYSTLKVQPAELEDSGVYFCASSQVGGAYNEQFFGPGTRLTVL.

The rearrangement links TRBV2 to TRBJ1-5, with D tentatively TRBD1 (5 bases). Trimming shortened V by 11 bases and J by 1 base, and 12 bases separated the two germline ends. The CDR3 has 13 residues. Germline lookup yields CDR1 SNHLY and CDR2 FYNNEI. This chain's CDR3 is CAAGRGSNQPQHF. CDR3 sequence (DNA): TGTGCCGCAGGGCGGGGGAGCAATCAGCCCCAGCATTTT.

The rearrangement links TRBV19 to TRBJ1-1; 7 bases are a match to TRBD1. V lost 4 bases to trimming and J lost 11 bases; unmatched junction nucleotides: 13. The CDR3 is 14 amino acids. Germline loops: CDR1 LNHDA, CDR2 SQIVND (reference sequence). The CDR3 DNA sequence: TGTGCCAGTAGTAACCCTACGGACAGGCGGAAGGCTTTCTTT. As protein: CASSNPTDRRKAFF.

This chain links TRBV30 with TRBJ1-1, with D possibly being TRBD1 (5 bases). Trimming stripped 2 bases from V and 1 base from J, with 8 bases between. The CDR3 has 13 residues. In germline, CDR1 is GTSNPN, CDR2 SVGIG (reference sequence). The DNA for the CDR3 is TGTGCCTGGAGTCATCAGGGGAACACTGAAGCTTTCTTT. This encodes CAWSHQGNTEAFF. The full variable domain, completed using reference TRBV30 and TRBJ1-1, is SQTIHQWPATLVQPVGSPLSLECTVEGTSNPNLYWYRQAAGRGLQLLFYSVGIGQISSEVPQNLSASRPQDRQFILSSKKLLLSDSGFYLCAWSHQGNTEAFFGQGTRLTVV.

This clonotype has a count of ten or more. The gene calls are TRBV3-1 and TRBJ1-2; 7 nucleotides agree with TRBD1. Germline CDR1 is LGHDT and CDR2 is YNNKEL (reference sequence). CDR3 length: 16 amino acids. V was clipped by 1 base and J by 5 bases; unmatched bases: 10. Here the CDR3 reads CASSQVGRGQLYGYTF. In nucleotides, the CDR3 is TGTGCCAGCAGCCAAGTCGGCCGGGGACAGTTATATGGCTACACCTTC. Together with reference TRBV3-1 and TRBJ1-2, the CDR3 gives the full variable domain: DTAVSQTPKYLVTQMGNDKSIKCEQNLGHDTMYWYKQDSKKFLKIMFSYNNKELIINETVPNRFSPKSPDKAHLNLHINSLELGDSAVYFCASSQVGRGQLYGYTFGSGTRLTVV.

J is TRBJ2-7 and V is TRBV9; no firm D call. Per germline, CDR1 SGDLS and CDR2 YYNGEE. V was pared by 4 bases and J by 0 bases, with 14 bases between. The CDR3 has 15 amino acids. The CDR3 here is CASSPGRQSSYEQYF. The CDR3 region has the DNA TGTGCCAGCAGCCCCGGACGCCAAAGCTCCTACGAGCAGTACTTC.

This clonotype has ten or more counts. V is TRBV20-1 and J is TRBJ1-5; D is perhaps TRBD1 (5 bases). This CDR3 region has 14 residues. Germline lookup yields CDR1 DFQATT and CDR2 SNEGSKA (reference sequence). Between the trimmed V and J ends, which lost 2 bases and 2 bases, there was a span of 10 bases. The CDR3 DNA reads as TGCAGTGCTAGAAGAACAGGAGGCAATCAGCCCCAGCATTTT. Translating gives CSARRTGGNQPQHF.